This record covers a single T cell receptor beta chain. This sample stems from a study of blood T cell repertoires in COVID-19. Study information: The United States, Italy and Spain supplied acute and convalescent COVID-19 samples.

The method was immunoSEQ multiplex PCR; TCRdb's version includes in-frame clones alone and lacks a portion of them. This table holds roughly 100,000 clones, almost 80% found once. Germline V lookup: CDR1 KGHDR, CDR2 SFDVKD. J gave up 9 bases and V 6 bases, and 8 bases lay outside the gene matches. This CDR3 contains 14 residues. The TCR was taken from a man aged 55 to 69 with active or convalescent COVID-19. The sample consisted of peripheral blood. The chain carries TRBV24-1 and TRBJ2-1; TRBD2 agrees at 9 bases. The CDR3 DNA is TGTGCCACCAGTCTAGCGGGATATCGTGGTGAGCAGTTCTTC. Residues: CATSLAGYRGEQFF.